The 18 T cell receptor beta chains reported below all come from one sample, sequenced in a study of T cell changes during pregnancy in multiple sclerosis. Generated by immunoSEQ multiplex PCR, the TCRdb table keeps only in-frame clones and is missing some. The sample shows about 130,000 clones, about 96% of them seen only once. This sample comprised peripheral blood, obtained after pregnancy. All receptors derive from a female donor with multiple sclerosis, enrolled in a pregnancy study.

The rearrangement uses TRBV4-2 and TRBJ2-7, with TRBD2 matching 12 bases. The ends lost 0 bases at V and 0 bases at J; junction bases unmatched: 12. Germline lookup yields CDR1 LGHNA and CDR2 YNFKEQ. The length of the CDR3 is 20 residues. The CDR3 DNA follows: TGTGCCAGCAGCCAAGACGTCAACTCGGGACTAGCGGGTTTCTCCTACGAGCAGTACTTC. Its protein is CASSQDVNSGLAGFSYEQYF.

The CDR3 sequence is CASSQFSGPYEQYF. In nucleotides, the CDR3 is TGCGCCAGCAGCCAATTCAGCGGCCCCTACGAGCAGTACTTC. The V call is TRBV4-3, the J call TRBJ2-7; tentatively, D is TRBD2 (5 bases). This CDR3 spans 14 amino acids. Trimming stripped 2 bases from V and 2 bases from J, with 10 bases between. The germline gives CDR1 LGHNA, CDR2 YSLEER.

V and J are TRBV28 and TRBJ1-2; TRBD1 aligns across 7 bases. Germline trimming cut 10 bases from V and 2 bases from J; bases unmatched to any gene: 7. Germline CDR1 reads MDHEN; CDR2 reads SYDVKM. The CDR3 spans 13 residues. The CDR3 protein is CATLGDRNYGYTF. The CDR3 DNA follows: TGTGCCACCCTGGGGGACAGAAACTATGGCTACACCTTC.

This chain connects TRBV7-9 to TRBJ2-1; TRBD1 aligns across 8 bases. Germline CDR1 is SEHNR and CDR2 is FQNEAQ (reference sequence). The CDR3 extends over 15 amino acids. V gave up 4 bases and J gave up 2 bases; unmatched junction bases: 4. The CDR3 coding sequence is TGTGCCAGCAGCTCGGACAGGGTGCCCTACAATGAGCAGTTCTTC. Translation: CASSSDRVPYNEQFF.

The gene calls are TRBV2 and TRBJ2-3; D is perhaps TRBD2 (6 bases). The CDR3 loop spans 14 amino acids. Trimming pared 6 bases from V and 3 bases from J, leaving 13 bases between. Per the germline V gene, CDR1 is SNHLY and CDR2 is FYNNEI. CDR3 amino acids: CASREPGLTDTQYF. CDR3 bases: TGTGCCAGCAGGGAACCGGGACTGACAGATACGCAGTATTTT.

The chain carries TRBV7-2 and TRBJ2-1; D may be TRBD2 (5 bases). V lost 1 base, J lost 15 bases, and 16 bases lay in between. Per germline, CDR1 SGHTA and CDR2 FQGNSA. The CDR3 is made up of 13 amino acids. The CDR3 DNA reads TGTGCCAGCAGCTTAGTCGGGCTAGCTAAAACGTTCTTC. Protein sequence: CASSLVGLAKTFF. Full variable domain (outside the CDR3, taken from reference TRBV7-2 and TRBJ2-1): GAGVSQSPSNKVTEKGKDVELRCDPISGHTALYWYRQSLGQGLEFLIYFQGNSAPDKSGLPSDRFSAERTGGSVSTLTIQRTQQEDSAVYLCASSLVGLAKTFFGPGTRLTVL.

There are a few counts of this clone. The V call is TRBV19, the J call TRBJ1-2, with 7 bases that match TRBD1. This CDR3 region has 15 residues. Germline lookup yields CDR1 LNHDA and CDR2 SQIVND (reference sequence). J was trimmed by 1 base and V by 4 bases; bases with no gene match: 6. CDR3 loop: CASSTPGTVNYGYTF. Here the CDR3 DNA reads TGTGCCAGTAGTACACCCGGGACAGTTAACTATGGCTACACCTTC.

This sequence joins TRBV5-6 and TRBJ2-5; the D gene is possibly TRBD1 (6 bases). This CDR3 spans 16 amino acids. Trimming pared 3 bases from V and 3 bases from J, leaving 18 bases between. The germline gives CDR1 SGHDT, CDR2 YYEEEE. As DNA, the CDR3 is TGTGCCAGCAGCTCCAGGGGCAGCATCTATAAAGAGACCCAGTACTTC. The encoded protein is CASSSRGSIYKETQYF.

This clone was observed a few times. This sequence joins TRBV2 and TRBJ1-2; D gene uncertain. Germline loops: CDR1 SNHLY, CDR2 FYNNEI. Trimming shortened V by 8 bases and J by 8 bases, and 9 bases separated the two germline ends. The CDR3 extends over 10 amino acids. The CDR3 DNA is TGTGCCAGCTTTAATCGGGGCTACACCTTC. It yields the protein CASFNRGYTF.

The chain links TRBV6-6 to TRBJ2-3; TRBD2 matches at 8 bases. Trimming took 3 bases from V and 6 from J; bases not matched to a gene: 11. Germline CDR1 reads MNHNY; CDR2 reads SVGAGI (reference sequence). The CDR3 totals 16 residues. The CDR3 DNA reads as TGTGCCAGCAGTTATCCCCCCGGGACTAGGCGTGATACGCAGTATTTT. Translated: CASSYPPGTRRDTQYF.

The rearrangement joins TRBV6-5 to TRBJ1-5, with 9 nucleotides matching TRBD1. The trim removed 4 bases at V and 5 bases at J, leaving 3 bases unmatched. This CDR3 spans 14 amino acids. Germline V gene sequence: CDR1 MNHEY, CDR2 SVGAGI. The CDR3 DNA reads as TGTGCCAGCAGTTCCGGACAGGGGCATCAGCCCCAGCATTTT. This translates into CASSSGQGHQPQHF.

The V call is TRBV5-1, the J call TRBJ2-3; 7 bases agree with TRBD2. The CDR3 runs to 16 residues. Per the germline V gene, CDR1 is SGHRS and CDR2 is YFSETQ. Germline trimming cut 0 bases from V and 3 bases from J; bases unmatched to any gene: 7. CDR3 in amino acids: CASSLVAGVFTDTQYF. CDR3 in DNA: TGCGCCAGCAGCTTGGTGGCGGGAGTGTTTACAGATACGCAGTATTTT.

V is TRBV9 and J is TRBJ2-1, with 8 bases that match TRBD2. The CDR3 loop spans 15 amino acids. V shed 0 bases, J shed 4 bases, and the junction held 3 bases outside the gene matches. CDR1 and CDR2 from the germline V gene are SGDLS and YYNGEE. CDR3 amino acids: CASSVVGLAYNEQFF. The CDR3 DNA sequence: TGTGCCAGCAGCGTAGTAGGACTAGCATACAATGAGCAGTTCTTC.

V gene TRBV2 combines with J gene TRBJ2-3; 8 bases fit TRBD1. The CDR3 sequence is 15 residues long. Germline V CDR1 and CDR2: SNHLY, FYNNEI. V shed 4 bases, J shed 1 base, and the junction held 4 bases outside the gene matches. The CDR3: CASSGDRHGTDTQYF. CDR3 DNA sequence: TGTGCCAGCAGTGGGGACAGGCACGGCACAGATACGCAGTATTTT.

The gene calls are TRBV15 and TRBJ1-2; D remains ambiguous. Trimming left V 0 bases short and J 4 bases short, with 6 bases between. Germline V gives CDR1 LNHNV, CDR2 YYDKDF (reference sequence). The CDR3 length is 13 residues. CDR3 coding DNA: TGTGCCACCAGCAGAGAGGGCAGCTATGGCTACACCTTC. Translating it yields CATSREGSYGYTF.

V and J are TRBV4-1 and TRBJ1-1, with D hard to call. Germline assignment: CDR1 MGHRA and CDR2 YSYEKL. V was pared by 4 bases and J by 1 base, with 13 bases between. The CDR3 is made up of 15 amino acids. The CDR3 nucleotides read TGCGCCAGCAGCCTCCTTGGTGCGCGGAACACTGAAGCTTTCTTT. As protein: CASSLLGARNTEAFF.

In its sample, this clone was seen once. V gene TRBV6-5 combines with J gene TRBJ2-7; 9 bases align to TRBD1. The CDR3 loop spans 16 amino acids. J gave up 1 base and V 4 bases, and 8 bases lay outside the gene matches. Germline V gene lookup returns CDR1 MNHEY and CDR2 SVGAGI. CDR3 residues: CASSSLTGGNSYEQYF. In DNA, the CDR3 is TGTGCCAGCAGTTCGTTGACAGGGGGTAATTCCTACGAGCAGTACTTC.

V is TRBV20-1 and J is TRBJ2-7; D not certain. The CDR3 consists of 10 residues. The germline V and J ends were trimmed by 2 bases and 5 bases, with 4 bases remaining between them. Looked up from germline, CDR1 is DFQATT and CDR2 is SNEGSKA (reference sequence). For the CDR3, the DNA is TGCAGTGCTAGAAGCGACGAGCAGTACTTC. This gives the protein CSARSDEQYF.